This TCR beta chain was obtained from a study of human T cells and chemical hapten exposure. Documented time point: pre-sensitization, week 0. Specified treatment: therapeutic diphenylcyclopropenone sensitization with weekly scalp DPC. TCRdb used MiXCR to reprocess the RACE reads, holding one entry per CDR3 protein. Altogether some 74,000 distinct CDR3 sequences are present, 13% to 15% being singletons, with the ten largest covering around 4.2%. The specimen comprised whole blood, sampled in connection with sensitization to the hapten diphenylcyclopropenone (DPC). The receptor comes from a woman between 45 and 65 years old with alopecia areata. Some clones in this sample may be carry-over from other donors' samples.

CDR3 nucleotides: TGTGCCAGCAGTGACTATGGACAGCCAGCCTCCCAAGAGACCCAGTACTTC. Its protein product is CASSDYGQPASQETQYF. The chain employs TRBV2 and TRBJ2-5; possibly TRBD1 for D (6 bases). CDR1 and CDR2 from the germline V gene are SNHLY and FYNNEI. V was pared by 3 bases and J by 1 base, with 18 bases between. The CDR3 covers 17 residues.